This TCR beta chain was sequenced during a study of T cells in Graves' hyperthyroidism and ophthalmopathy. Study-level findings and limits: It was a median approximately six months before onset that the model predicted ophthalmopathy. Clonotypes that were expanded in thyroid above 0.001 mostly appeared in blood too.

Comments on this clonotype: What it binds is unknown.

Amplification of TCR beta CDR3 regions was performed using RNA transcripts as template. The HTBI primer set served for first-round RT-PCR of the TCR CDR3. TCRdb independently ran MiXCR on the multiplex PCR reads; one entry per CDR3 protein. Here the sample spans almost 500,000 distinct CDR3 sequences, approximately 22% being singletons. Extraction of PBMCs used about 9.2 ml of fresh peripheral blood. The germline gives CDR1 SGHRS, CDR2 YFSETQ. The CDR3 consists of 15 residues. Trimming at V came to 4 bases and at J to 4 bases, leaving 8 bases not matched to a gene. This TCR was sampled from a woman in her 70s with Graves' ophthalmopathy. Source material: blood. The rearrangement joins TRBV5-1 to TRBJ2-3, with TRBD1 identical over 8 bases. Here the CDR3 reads CASSNPGQVADTQYF. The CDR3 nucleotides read TGCGCCAGCAGCAATCCGGGACAGGTAGCAGATACGCAGTATTTT.